The rows below give T cell receptor beta chains drawn from one sample of a study of T cells of healthy individuals. TCRdb reanalysed the 5' RACE reads using MiXCR and keeps one entry per CDR3 protein. The table includes about 82,000 distinct CDR3 sequences, approximately 5.4% detected once. These receptors all come from a female donor in good health. Both conserved end residues are part of each CDR3. A D gene is named only where the DNA matches it firmly. Expanded clones get a size class; other rows say once, few or many, or leave the size out.

v_call	j_call	clone_size	d_call	cdr3_length	cdr3_aa	cdr3_nt
TRBV5-1	TRBJ2-3	many	.	15	CASSLVADPSWTQYF	TGCGCCAGCAGCTTGGTGGCGGACCCATCGTGGACGCAGTATTTT
TRBV6-2/TRBV6-3	TRBJ2-3	many	TRBD2	19	CASSYLGTSGSAATDTQYF	TGTGCCAGCAGTTACTTGGGGACTAGCGGGAGCGCGGCCACAGATACGCAGTATTTT
TRBV5-4	TRBJ1-2	.	.	16	CASSPEPTASSSGYTF	TGTGCCAGCAGCCCAGAGCCGACAGCCAGTTCAAGTGGCTACACCTTC
TRBV18	TRBJ1-1	.	.	13	CASSPRDNVEAFF	TGTGCCAGCTCACCAAGGGATAACGTGGAAGCTTTCTTT
TRBV6-2/TRBV6-3	TRBJ1-4	.	.	16	CASSYDPDPTNEKLFF	TGTGCCAGCAGTTACGATCCGGATCCAACTAATGAAAAACTGTTTTTT
TRBV10-2	TRBJ2-3	many	.	16	CASSEPNPPGADTQYF	TGCGCCAGCAGTGAACCAAATCCCCCGGGAGCAGATACGCAGTATTTT
TRBV7-2	TRBJ2-3	few	.	12	CASSLDLDTQYF	TGTGCCAGCAGCTTAGATCTAGATACGCAGTATTTT
TRBV6-1	TRBJ2-5	many	.	16	CASSLTHSLPQETQYF	TGTGCCAGCAGTTTAACCCACAGCCTCCCCCAAGAGACCCAGTACTTC
TRBV6-6	TRBJ1-3	many	.	16	CASTGTDASSGNTIYF	TGTGCCAGCACCGGGACGGACGCCTCCTCTGGAAACACCATATATTTT
TRBV7-8	TRBJ2-7	many	.	16	CASSREGTVQTYEQYF	TGTGCCAGCAGCCGAGAGGGGACGGTCCAGACCTACGAGCAGTACTTC
TRBV28	TRBJ2-7	many	.	16	CASSLKQVLSSYEQYF	TGTGCCAGCAGTCTGAAACAGGTCCTTAGCTCCTACGAGCAGTACTTC
TRBV30	TRBJ1-2	few	.	16	CAWSVHFDSFKYGYTF	TGTGCCTGGAGTGTACACTTTGACAGCTTCAAGTATGGCTACACCTTC
TRBV11-2	TRBJ2-3	.	.	13	CASSPAQAGTQYF	TGTGCCAGCAGCCCTGCCCAAGCAGGTACGCAGTATTTT
TRBV4-3	TRBJ1-2	many	TRBD1	15	CASSPAGTEHYGYTF	TGCGCCAGCAGCCCCGCCGGGACAGAGCACTATGGCTACACCTTC